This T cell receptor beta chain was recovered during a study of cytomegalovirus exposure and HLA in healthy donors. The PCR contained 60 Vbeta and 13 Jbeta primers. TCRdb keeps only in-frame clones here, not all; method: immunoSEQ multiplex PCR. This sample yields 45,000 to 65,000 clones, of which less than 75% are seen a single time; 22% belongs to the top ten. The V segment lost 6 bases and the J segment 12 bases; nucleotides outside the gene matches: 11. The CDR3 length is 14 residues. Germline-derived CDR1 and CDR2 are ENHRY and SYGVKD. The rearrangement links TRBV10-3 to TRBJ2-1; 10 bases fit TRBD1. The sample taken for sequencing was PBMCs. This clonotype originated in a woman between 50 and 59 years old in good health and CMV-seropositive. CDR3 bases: TGTGCCATCAGCCCATCGGGACAGGGGATGAGGCAGTTCTTC. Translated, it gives CAISPSGQGMRQFF.